The 20 T cell receptor beta chains listed next were all sequenced from one sample in a study of blood T cell repertoires in COVID-19. Clones were read by immunoSEQ multiplex PCR, and TCRdb kept only the in-frame ones, dropping some. Of about 100,000 clones listed, roughly 90% are singletons. Material for sequencing was peripheral blood. All receptors derive from a man of 80 years or more with acute or convalescent COVID-19.

This rearrangement joins TRBV19 to TRBJ1-2, with D tentatively TRBD1 (5 bases). Germline V gives CDR1 LNHDA, CDR2 SQIVND (reference sequence). With 6 bases removed from V and 1 base from J, the gap between germline ends came to 12 bases. The CDR3 loop spans 14 amino acids. CDR3 residues: CASRGLDDNYGYTF. As DNA, the CDR3 is TGTGCCAGTAGGGGACTGGATGATAACTATGGCTACACCTTC.

The chain has TRBV10-3 and TRBJ1-1, with 8 bases aligning to TRBD1. V shed 6 bases and J 4 bases; nucleotides not matched to a gene: 7. Germline values: CDR1 ENHRY, CDR2 SYGVKD. The length of the CDR3 is 14 residues. The CDR3 is CAIRTDRGGTEAFF. For the CDR3, the DNA is TGTGCCATCAGGACCGACAGGGGAGGCACTGAAGCTTTCTTT.

This clone occurred once. The gene calls are TRBV25-1 and TRBJ2-7; 8 bases map to TRBD1. The CDR3 has 12 residues. The germline V gene has CDR1 MGHDK and CDR2 SYGVNS. J was trimmed by 2 bases and V by 6 bases; bases with no gene match: 0. This CDR3 reads CASRTGAYEQYF. Here the CDR3 DNA reads TGTGCCAGCAGGACAGGGGCCTACGAGCAGTACTTC.

The J gene is TRBJ2-7, the V gene TRBV7-9; maybe TRBD2 (5 bases). V was trimmed by 5 bases and J by 1 base, leaving 12 bases between them. Germline V gene lookup returns CDR1 SEHNR and CDR2 FQNEAQ (reference sequence). The CDR3 runs to 14 residues. The DNA of the CDR3 is TGTGCCAGCAGCCCCGACTGGACTTCCTACGAGCAGTACTTC. This gives the protein CASSPDWTSYEQYF. Using reference TRBV7-9 and TRBJ2-7 for the parts outside the CDR3, the full variable domain is DTGVSQNPRHKITKRGQNVTFRCDPISEHNRLYWYRQTLGQGPEFLTYFQNEAQLEKSRLLSDRFSAERPKGSFSTLEIQRTEQGDSAMYLCASSPDWTSYEQYFGPGTRLTVT.

This clone was seen more than once but under ten times. The chain is built from TRBV6-6 and TRBJ2-1; 7 bases align to TRBD2. The CDR3 is made up of 13 amino acids. V dropped 6 bases and J dropped 5; count of bases not matched to a gene: 4. Germline V gene lookup returns CDR1 MNHNY and CDR2 SVGAGI (reference sequence). Here the CDR3 DNA reads TGTGCCAGCAGCTCCGGGACTAACAATGAGCAGTTCTTC. This codes for CASSSGTNNEQFF.

The chain carries TRBV9 and TRBJ2-1, with D maybe TRBD2 (5 bases). Germline V gene lookup returns CDR1 SGDLS and CDR2 YYNGEE. V shed 0 bases and J shed 3 bases, with 10 bases lying between them. The CDR3 consists of 15 residues. CDR3 sequence reads: CASSVATGIYNEQFF. CDR3 DNA sequence: TGTGCCAGCAGCGTAGCTACCGGGATCTACAATGAGCAGTTCTTC.

CDR3: CASSFGQNYGYTF. CDR3 coding DNA: TGTGCCAGCAGTTTTGGCCAAAACTATGGCTACACCTTC. The chain carries TRBV28 and TRBJ1-2; D not certain. The CDR3 spans 13 residues. CDR1 is MDHEN and CDR2 is SYDVKM in the germline V gene. With 3 bases removed from V and 2 bases from J, the gap between germline ends came to 7 bases.

The rearrangement joins TRBV4-1 to TRBJ2-1; 10 bases align to TRBD1. V dropped 2 bases and J dropped 4; count of bases not matched to a gene: 5. The CDR3 is made up of 16 amino acids. Germline CDR1 and CDR2: MGHRA and YSYEKL. The CDR3 DNA sequence: TGCGCCAGCAGCCAAAAGGGACAGGGGTTATACAATGAGCAGTTCTTC. Translating gives CASSQKGQGLYNEQFF.

The rearrangement uses TRBV4-3 and TRBJ2-7; a possible D gene is TRBD2 (5 bases). V was clipped by 4 bases and J by 4 bases, with 14 bases between them. The CDR3 extends over 14 amino acids. Germline loops: CDR1 LGHNA, CDR2 YSLEER. The DNA of the CDR3 is TGCGCCAGCAGCCCATCTTCCAGCGGATACGAGCAGTACTTC. Protein product: CASSPSSSGYEQYF.

For the CDR3, the DNA is TGTGCCAGCAGTCGCGGACTCTTATGGAACAATGAGCAGTTCTTC. It translates to CASSRGLLWNNEQFF. The genes are TRBV7-9 and TRBJ2-1; D is possibly TRBD2 (5 bases). CDR1 is SEHNR and CDR2 is FQNEAQ in the germline V gene (reference sequence). There are 15 residues in the CDR3. V lost 6 bases, J lost 5 bases, and 17 bases lay in between.

This chain joins TRBV5-5 and TRBJ1-3; D may be TRBD1 (6 bases). The CDR3 runs to 14 residues. Trimming shortened V by 3 bases and J by 0 bases, and 7 bases separated the two germline ends. Germline V lookup: CDR1 SGHKS, CDR2 YYEKEE (reference sequence). The CDR3 loop reads CASSSDSSGNTIYF. The CDR3 coding sequence is TGTGCCAGCAGCTCGGACAGCTCTGGAAACACCATATATTTT.

Only one count was recorded for this clone. The genes are TRBV29-1 and TRBJ2-2; 8 positions match TRBD2. Germline V lookup: CDR1 SQVTM, CDR2 ANQGSEA. This CDR3 has 14 residues. The V and J ends lost 3 bases and 1 base, in that order; junction bases with no gene match: 1. CDR3 residues: CSVEAGGNTGELFF. In DNA form, the CDR3 reads TGCAGCGTTGAGGCGGGAGGGAACACCGGGGAGCTGTTTTTT.

This clone was detected a few times. The chain joins TRBV5-1 to TRBJ2-7; D is perhaps TRBD1 (6 bases). The CDR3 contains 14 residues. Per germline, CDR1 SGHRS and CDR2 YFSETQ. V gave up 3 bases and J gave up 6 bases, with 16 bases separating them. The CDR3 here is CASSSSGVGFEQYF. The CDR3, as DNA: TGCGCCAGCAGCTCTTCAGGGGTAGGGTTCGAGCAGTACTTC.

The chain joins TRBV28 to TRBJ2-5, with 9 bases that match TRBD1. The V gene's germline CDR1 is MDHEN and CDR2 SYDVKM. CDR3 length equals 15 residues. V was clipped by 6 bases and J by 5 bases; unmatched bases: 10. CDR3 in amino acids: CASRSGTGWRETQYF. DNA of the CDR3: TGTGCCAGCAGGTCCGGGACAGGGTGGCGGGAGACCCAGTACTTC.

This chain links TRBV27 with TRBJ2-1, with TRBD2 matching over 8 bases. V trimming: 6 bases; J trimming: 4 bases; junction bases outside the gene matches: 11. Germline V CDR1 and CDR2: MNHEY, SMNVEV (reference sequence). The CDR3 sequence is 16 residues long. CDR3 DNA: TGTGCCAGCAGCAACCAAGCGGGAGTACCGTACAATGAGCAGTTCTTC. Its translation is CASSNQAGVPYNEQFF.

This clone turned up a few times. J is TRBJ2-1 and V is TRBV5-4; no firm D call. Trimming took 0 bases from V and 8 from J, leaving 15 bases between them. There are 15 residues in the CDR3. Looked up from germline, CDR1 is SGHNT and CDR2 is YYREEE (reference sequence). CDR3 nucleotide sequence: TGTGCCAGCAGCTTGGCCGGCACGCTTGGGCATGAGCAGTTCTTC. It yields the protein CASSLAGTLGHEQFF.

The chain uses TRBV10-3 and TRBJ2-7, with 7 bases identical to TRBD2. CDR3 size: 14 residues. Germline V gene sequence: CDR1 ENHRY, CDR2 SYGVKD. With 5 bases clipped from V and 5 bases from J, the junction kept 9 bases outside the gene matches. CDR3: CAISNLASGNEQYF. DNA for the CDR3: TGTGCCATCAGTAACTTAGCTAGCGGTAACGAGCAGTACTTC.

This chain uses TRBV27 with TRBJ1-2; possible D gene TRBD1, 6 bases. Germline V gene data show CDR1 as MNHEY and CDR2 as SMNVEV (reference sequence). This CDR3 contains 15 residues. V was pared by 5 bases and J by 0 bases, with 13 bases between. This chain's CDR3 is CASSPQGRANYGYTF. The DNA of the CDR3 is TGTGCCAGCAGTCCGCAGGGGAGGGCTAACTATGGCTACACCTTC.

The sample holds one count of this clone. The chain joins TRBV28 to TRBJ1-2; 10 bases map to TRBD1. The V gene's germline CDR1 is MDHEN and CDR2 SYDVKM. The V segment lost 4 bases and the J segment 3 bases; nucleotides outside the gene matches: 5. This CDR3 comprises 15 residues. CDR3: CASSSGQGTYYGYTF. The DNA for the CDR3 is TGTGCCAGCAGTTCGGGACAGGGGACCTACTATGGCTACACCTTC.

The chain is built from TRBV7-2 and TRBJ2-3, with 10 bases matching TRBD2. This CDR3 has 16 residues. Germline V CDR1 and CDR2: SGHTA, FQGNSA. With V trimmed by 1 base and J by 5 bases, 6 bases remained unmatched. CDR3 residues: CASSLELAGRGDTQYF. In DNA, the CDR3 is TGTGCCAGCAGCTTAGAACTAGCGGGGAGGGGAGATACGCAGTATTTT.